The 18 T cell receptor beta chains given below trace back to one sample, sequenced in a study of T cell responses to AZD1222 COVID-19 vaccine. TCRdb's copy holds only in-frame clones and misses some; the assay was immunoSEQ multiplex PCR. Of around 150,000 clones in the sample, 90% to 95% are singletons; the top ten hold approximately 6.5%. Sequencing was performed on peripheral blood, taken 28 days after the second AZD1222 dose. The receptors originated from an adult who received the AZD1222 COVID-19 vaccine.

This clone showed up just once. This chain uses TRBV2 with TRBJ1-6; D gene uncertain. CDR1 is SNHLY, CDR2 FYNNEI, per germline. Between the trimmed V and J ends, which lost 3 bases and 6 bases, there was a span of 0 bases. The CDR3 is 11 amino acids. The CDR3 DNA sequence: TGTGCCAGCAGTGATAATTCACCCCTCCACTTT. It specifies CASSDNSPLHF.

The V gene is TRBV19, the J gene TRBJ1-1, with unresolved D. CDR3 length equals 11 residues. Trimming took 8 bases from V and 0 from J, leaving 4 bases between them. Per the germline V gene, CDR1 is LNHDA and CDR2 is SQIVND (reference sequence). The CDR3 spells CASRLNTEAFF. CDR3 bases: TGTGCCAGTCGGTTGAACACTGAAGCTTTCTTT.

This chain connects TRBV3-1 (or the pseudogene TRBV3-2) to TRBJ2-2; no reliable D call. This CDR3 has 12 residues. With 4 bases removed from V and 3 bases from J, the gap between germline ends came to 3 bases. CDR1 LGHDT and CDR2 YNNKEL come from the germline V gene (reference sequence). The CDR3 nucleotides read TGTGCCAGCAGCCCATACACCGGGGAGCTGTTTTTT. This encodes CASSPYTGELFF.

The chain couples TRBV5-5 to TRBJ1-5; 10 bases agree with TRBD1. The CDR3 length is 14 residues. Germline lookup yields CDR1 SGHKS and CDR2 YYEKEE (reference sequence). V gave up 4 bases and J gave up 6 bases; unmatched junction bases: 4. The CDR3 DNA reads TGTGCCAGCAGCCCGGACAGGGGGTTTCAGCCCCAGCATTTT. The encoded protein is CASSPDRGFQPQHF.

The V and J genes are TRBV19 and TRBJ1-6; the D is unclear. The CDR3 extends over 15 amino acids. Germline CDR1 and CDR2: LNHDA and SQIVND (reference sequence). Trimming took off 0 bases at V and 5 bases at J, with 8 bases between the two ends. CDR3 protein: CASSIDDRNNSPLHF. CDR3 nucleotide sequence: TGTGCCAGTAGTATAGATGACCGGAATAATTCACCCCTCCACTTT.

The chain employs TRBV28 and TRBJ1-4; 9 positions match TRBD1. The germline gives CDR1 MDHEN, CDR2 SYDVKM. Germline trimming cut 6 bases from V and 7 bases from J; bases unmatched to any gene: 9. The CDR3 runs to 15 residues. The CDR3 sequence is CASSSTGGLSEKLFF. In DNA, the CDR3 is TGTGCCAGCAGCTCTACAGGGGGCCTGAGTGAAAAACTGTTTTTT.

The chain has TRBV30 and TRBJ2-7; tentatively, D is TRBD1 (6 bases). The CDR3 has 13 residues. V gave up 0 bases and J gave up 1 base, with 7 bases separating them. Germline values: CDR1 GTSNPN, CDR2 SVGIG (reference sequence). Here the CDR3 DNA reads TGTGCCTGGAGTGTGGGACATTCCTACGAGCAGTACTTC. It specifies CAWSVGHSYEQYF.

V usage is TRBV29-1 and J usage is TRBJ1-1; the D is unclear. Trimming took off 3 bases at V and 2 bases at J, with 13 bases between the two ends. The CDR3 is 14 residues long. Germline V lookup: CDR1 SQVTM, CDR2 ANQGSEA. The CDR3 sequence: CSVDIIGGNTEAFF. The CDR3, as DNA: TGCAGCGTTGATATCATCGGAGGTAACACTGAAGCTTTCTTT.

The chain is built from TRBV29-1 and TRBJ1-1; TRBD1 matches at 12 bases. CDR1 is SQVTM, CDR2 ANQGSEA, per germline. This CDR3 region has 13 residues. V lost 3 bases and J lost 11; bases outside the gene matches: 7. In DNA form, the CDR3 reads TGCAGCGTTGATTCGGGACAGGGGGCAACGGCTTTCTTT. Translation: CSVDSGQGATAFF.

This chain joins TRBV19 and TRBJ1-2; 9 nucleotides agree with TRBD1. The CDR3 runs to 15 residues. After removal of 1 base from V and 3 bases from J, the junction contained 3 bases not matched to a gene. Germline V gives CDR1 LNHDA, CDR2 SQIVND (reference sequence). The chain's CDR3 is CASSIGQGGHYGYTF. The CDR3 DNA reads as TGTGCCAGTAGTATAGGACAGGGGGGGCACTATGGCTACACCTTC.

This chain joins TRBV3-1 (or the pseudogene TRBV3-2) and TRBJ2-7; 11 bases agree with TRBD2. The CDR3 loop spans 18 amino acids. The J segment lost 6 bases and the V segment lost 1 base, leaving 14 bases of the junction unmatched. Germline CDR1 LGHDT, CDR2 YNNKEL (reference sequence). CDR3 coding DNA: TGTGCCAGCAGCCAAGCCCTGGGAAGACTAGCGGGGTTCTCCGAGCAGTACTTC. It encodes CASSQALGRLAGFSEQYF.

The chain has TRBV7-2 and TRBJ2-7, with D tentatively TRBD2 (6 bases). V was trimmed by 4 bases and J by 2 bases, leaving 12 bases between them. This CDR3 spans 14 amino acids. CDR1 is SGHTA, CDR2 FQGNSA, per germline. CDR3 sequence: CASSSRLGTYEQYF. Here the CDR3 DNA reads TGTGCCAGCAGCTCCCGACTAGGTACCTACGAGCAGTACTTC.

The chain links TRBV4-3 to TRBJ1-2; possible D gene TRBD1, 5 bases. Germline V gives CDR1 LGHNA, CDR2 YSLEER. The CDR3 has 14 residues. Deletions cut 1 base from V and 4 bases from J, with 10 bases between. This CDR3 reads CASSQVKGVYGYTF. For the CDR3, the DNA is TGCGCCAGCAGCCAAGTCAAAGGGGTCTATGGCTACACCTTC.

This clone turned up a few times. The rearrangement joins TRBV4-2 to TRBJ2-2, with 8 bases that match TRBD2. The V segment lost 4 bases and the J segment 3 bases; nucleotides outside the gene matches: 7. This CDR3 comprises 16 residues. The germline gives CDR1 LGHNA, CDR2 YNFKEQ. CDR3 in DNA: TGTGCCAGCAGCCCCCCGGGGGGGTCCTACACCGGGGAGCTGTTTTTT. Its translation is CASSPPGGSYTGELFF.

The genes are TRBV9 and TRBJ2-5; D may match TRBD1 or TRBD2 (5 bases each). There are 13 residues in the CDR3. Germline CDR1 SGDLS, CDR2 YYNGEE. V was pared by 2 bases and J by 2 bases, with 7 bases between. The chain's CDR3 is CASSVGVQETQYF. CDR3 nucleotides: TGTGCCAGCAGCGTGGGGGTTCAAGAGACCCAGTACTTC.

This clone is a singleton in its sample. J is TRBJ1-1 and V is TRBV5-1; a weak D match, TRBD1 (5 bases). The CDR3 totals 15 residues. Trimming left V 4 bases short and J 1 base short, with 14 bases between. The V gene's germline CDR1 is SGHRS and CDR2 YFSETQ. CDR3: CASSLTGTENTEAFF. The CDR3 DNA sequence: TGCGCCAGCAGCCTTACCGGGACGGAGAACACTGAAGCTTTCTTT.

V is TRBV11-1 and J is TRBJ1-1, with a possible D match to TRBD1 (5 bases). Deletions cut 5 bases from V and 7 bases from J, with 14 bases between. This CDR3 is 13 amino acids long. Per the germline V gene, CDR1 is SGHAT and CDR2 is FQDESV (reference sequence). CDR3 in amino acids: CASSRARGLEAFF. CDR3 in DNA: TGTGCCAGCAGCCGGGCGAGGGGTCTTGAAGCTTTCTTT.

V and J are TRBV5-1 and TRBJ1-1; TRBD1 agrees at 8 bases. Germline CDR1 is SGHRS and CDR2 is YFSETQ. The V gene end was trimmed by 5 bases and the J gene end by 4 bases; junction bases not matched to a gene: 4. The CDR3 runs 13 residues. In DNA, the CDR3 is TGCGCCAGCAGTGATACAGGGGGCACTGAAGCTTTCTTT. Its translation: CASSDTGGTEAFF.